This TCR beta chain was profiled in a study of beta chain features in type 1 diabetes. Study-level background: Similarity in age, gender and cell yields was seen between patients and healthy donors.

Overall study results and limits: Shorter TCRB CDR3s, moderately but significantly so, marked every one of the four CD4+ subsets in Type 1 diabetes patients.

With regard to this clone: What it recognizes is unknown.

Trimming left V 0 bases short and J 7 bases short, with 13 bases between. Germline V gene sequence: CDR1 SGHDN, CDR2 FVKESK. CDR3 length: 14 amino acids. Investigators reverse transcribed all isolated RNA, so they sequenced expressed TCRB transcripts. It was found that naive, central memory and regulatory T cell samples averaged around 3.6 million reads. Here immunoSEQ multiplex PCR was the method, and the copy in TCRdb shows in-frame clones only, minus some. Here the sample spans around 650,000 clones, roughly 12% being singletons. The V call is TRBV14, the J call TRBJ2-7; D gene unclear. This clonotype originated in a man younger than 45 with type 1 diabetes. Sample: naive CD4+ T cells from blood. This chain's CDR3 is CASSQEGLVQEQYF. Here the CDR3 DNA reads TGTGCCAGCAGCCAAGAGGGCCTGGTTCAGGAGCAGTACTTC.